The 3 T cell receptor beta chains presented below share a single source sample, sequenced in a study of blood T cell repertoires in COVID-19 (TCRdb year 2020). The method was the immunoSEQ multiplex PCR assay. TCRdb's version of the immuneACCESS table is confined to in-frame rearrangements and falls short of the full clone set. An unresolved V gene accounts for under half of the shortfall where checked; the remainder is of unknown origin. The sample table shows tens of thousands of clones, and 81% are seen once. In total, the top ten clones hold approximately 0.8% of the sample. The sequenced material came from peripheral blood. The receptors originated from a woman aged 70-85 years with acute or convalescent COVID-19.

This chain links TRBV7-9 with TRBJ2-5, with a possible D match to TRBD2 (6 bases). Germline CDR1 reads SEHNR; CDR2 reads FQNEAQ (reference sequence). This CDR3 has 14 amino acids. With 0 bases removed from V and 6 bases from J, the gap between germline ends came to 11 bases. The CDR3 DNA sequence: TGTGCCAGCAGCTTAGCGGAGGGTCGGAAGACCCAGTACTTC. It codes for CASSLAEGRKTQYF. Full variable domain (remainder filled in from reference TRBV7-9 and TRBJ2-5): DTGVSQNPRHKITKRGQNVTFRCDPISEHNRLYWYRQTLGQGPEFLTYFQNEAQLEKSRLLSDRFSAERPKGSFSTLEIQRTEQGDSAMYLCASSLAEGRKTQYFGPGTRLLVL.

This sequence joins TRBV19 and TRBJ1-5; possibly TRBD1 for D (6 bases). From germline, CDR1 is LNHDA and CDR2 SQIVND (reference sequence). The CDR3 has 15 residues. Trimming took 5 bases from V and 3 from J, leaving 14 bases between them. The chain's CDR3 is CASSQGHSPNQPQHF. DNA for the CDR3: TGTGCCAGTAGTCAGGGACACTCCCCCAATCAGCCCCAGCATTTT.

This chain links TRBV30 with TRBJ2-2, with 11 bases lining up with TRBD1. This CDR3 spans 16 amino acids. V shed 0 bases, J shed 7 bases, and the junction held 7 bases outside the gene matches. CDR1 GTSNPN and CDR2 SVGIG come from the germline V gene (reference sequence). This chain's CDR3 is CAWSVRGTGGIGELFF. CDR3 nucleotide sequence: TGTGCCTGGAGTGTACGAGGGACAGGGGGGATCGGGGAGCTGTTTTTT.